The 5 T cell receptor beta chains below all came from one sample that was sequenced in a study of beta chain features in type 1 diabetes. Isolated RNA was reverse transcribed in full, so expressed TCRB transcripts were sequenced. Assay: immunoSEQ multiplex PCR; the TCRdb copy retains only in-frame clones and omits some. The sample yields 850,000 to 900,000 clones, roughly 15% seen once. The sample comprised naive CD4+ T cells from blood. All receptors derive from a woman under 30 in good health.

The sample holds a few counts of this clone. The CDR3 protein is CASSPRSDAGELFF. The CDR3 region has the DNA TGTGCCAGCTCGCCCCGCAGCGACGCCGGGGAGCTGTTTTTT. J is TRBJ2-2 and V is TRBV18; D is ambiguous. The length of the CDR3 is 14 residues. Trimming removed 6 bases from V and 6 bases from J, with 14 bases in between. The germline CDR1 and CDR2 sequences are KGHSH and LQKENI.

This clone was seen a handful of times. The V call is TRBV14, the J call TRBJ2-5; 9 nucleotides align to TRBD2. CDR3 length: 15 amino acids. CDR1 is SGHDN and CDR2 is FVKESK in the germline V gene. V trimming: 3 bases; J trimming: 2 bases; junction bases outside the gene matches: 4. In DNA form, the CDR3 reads TGTGCCAGCAGCCACCCGGCGGGAGGGCAAGAGACCCAGTACTTC. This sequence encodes CASSHPAGGQETQYF.

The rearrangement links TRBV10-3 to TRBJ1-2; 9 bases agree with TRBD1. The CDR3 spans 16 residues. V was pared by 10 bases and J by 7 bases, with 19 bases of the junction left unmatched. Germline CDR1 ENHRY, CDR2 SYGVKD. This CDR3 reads CASSSVPGQGFFGYTF. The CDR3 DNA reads TGTGCCAGCAGCTCCGTCCCGGGACAGGGTTTTTTTGGCTACACCTTC.

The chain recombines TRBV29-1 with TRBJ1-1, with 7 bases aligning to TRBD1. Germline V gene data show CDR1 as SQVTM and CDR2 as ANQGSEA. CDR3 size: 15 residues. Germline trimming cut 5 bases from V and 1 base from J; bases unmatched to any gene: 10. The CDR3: CSVRQGELWNTEAFF. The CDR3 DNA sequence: TGCAGCGTTCGACAGGGAGAATTGTGGAACACTGAAGCTTTCTTT.

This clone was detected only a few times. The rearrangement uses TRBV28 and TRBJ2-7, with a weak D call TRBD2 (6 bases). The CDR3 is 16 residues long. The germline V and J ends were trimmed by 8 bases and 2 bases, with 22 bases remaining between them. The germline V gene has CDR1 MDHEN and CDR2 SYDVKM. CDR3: CASPQYQLREAYEQYF. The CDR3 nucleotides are TGTGCCAGCCCCCAGTATCAGCTCAGGGAGGCCTACGAGCAGTACTTC.